The following is a T cell receptor (beta chain) sequence with its context. Its antigen is undetermined. Repertoires were generated with immunoSEQ multiplex PCR, while TCRdb's copy carries only in-frame clones and drops some. The sample includes fewer than 130,000 clones, around 90% of them seen just once. The V gene end was trimmed by 2 bases and the J gene end by 6 bases; junction bases not matched to a gene: 6. There are 15 residues in the CDR3. CDR1 and CDR2 (germline): SGHRS, YFSETQ. This entry comes from a study of T cell responses to AZD1222 COVID-19 vaccine. The study, taken as a whole, reports: After two AZD1222 doses, spike-specific TCR breadth and depth rose versus day 0.

The TCR comes from an adult who received the AZD1222 COVID-19 vaccine. J is TRBJ2-5 and V is TRBV5-1; 11 positions agree with TRBD1. Specimen: peripheral blood, collected 28 days after the second AZD1222 dose. The CDR3 sequence: CASSLRTGGMKTQYF. CDR3 nucleotides: TGCGCCAGCAGCTTAAGGACAGGGGGCATGAAGACCCAGTACTTC.